The present entry profiles one T cell receptor beta chain with its context. Its antigen is undetermined. V was pared by 6 bases and J by 3 bases, with 8 bases of the junction left unmatched. The CDR3 length is 16 residues. Germline V gives CDR1 WNHNN, CDR2 SYGVQD (reference sequence). Time point noted: cycle 4 day 1 (C4D1), after 6 weeks of nivolumab. There was relapse after autologous stem cell transplantation in every patient, and there was variation in brentuximab vedotin exposure. Thawed PBMCs underwent magnetic negative selection to obtain purified CD8+ T cells. This sample was included in a study of PD-1 blockade in classical Hodgkin lymphoma. Study observations and caveats: Newly diagnosed patients were said to have less baseline TCR diversity than healthy donors did. CD8+ TCR diversity did not rise significantly by C4D1, unlike CD4+.

Produced via immunoSEQ multiplex PCR; TCRdb's table is partial and in-frame only. This table has about 20,000 clones, approximately 88% appearing once. The TCR originated in a human donor with classical Hodgkin lymphoma. The material sequenced was CD8+ T cells from blood, taken before the fourth cycle of nivolumab. The chain joins TRBV10-1 to TRBJ1-2, with TRBD1 matching 12 bases. This chain's CDR3 is CASRSRDRGRDYGYTF. CDR3 coding DNA: TGCGCCAGCAGGTCCCGGGACAGGGGGCGCGACTATGGCTACACCTTC.